This passage covers 26 T cell receptor beta chains from one sample sequenced in a study of shared clonotypes between healthy human individuals. Sequencing was performed with immunoSEQ multiplex PCR; in TCRdb, only in-frame clones are kept and a portion is missing. This sample has 950,000 to 1,100,000 clones, with roughly 70% found just once. Source material: memory CD4+ T cells sorted from blood. Subset: CD45RA-negative fraction. These receptors were obtained from a man younger than 30 in good health.

Only a few counts were recorded for this clone. This chain uses TRBV2 with TRBJ2-3; D not resolved. The CDR3 is 14 residues long. Trimming stripped 10 bases from V and 4 bases from J, with 18 bases between. CDR1 SNHLY and CDR2 FYNNEI come from the germline V gene. The CDR3 DNA reads as TGTGCCACACGTCACCGGAGTGGCCCAGATACGCAGTATTTT. Translated: CATRHRSGPDTQYF.

Regarding this clone: The junction shows a germline mismatch at one end, possibly a read error. This rearrangement joins TRBV7-7 to TRBJ2-4, with TRBD2 matching over 8 bases. Germline values: CDR1 SSHAT, CDR2 FNYEAQ (reference sequence). The CDR3 covers 13 residues. The CDR3 region is CASSSGLAGIQYF. CDR3 in DNA: TGTGCTAGCAGCTCTGGACTAGCAGGCATTCAGTACTTC.

The J gene is TRBJ2-5, the V gene TRBV5-1; TRBD1 might be the D (5 bases). This CDR3 contains 13 residues. V was pared by 3 bases and J by 4 bases, with 10 bases between. Germline CDR1 and CDR2: SGHRS and YFSETQ. The CDR3 bases are TGCGCCAGCAGCTCAATGGACACAGAGACCCAGTACTTC. Its translation is CASSSMDTETQYF.

The chain couples TRBV30 to TRBJ1-3; 7 nucleotides match TRBD1. This CDR3 comprises 13 residues. Germline CDR1 reads GTSNPN; CDR2 reads SVGIG (reference sequence). V lost 8 bases, J lost 6 bases, and 10 bases stayed unmatched. The CDR3 DNA is TGTGCCGGGTCGACAGGGAATGAAAACACCATATATTTT. Protein sequence: CAGSTGNENTIYF.

This chain connects TRBV18 to TRBJ2-3; 12 nucleotides agree with TRBD1. With V trimmed by 3 bases and J by 5 bases, 9 bases remained unmatched. Germline CDR1 and CDR2: KGHSH and LQKENI. The CDR3 has 17 amino acids. CDR3 loop: CASSPITGTGGLDTQYF. Written as DNA, the CDR3 is TGTGCCAGCTCACCGATTACCGGGACAGGGGGCTTAGATACGCAGTATTTT.

This chain links TRBV11-2 with TRBJ1-1; no clear D. The CDR3 contains 15 residues. The V and J ends lost 2 bases and 0 bases respectively, with 10 bases between them. Germline V CDR1 and CDR2: SGHAT, FQNNGV. The CDR3 coding sequence is TGTGCCAGCAGCTTATTCAAGGAAGTGAACACTGAAGCTTTCTTT. This sequence encodes CASSLFKEVNTEAFF.

Comment on this clone: This likely reflects a read error, since a far larger clone is one base away. At the DNA level, this CDR3 is encoded by other sequences in the same sample as well. The chain uses TRBV19 and TRBJ1-5; no firm D call. Germline-derived CDR1 and CDR2 are LNHDA and SQIVND (reference sequence). The V end lost 6 bases, the J end lost 0 bases, and 3 bases lay between the germline ends. CDR3 size: 12 residues. CDR3 amino acids: CASRDSNQPQHF. CDR3 nucleotide sequence: TGTGCCAGTAGGGATAGCAATCAGCCCCAGCATTTT.

The genes are TRBV2 and TRBJ2-7; D is unresolved. The CDR3 length is 12 residues. V lost 1 base and J 5 bases, leaving 6 bases between the germline ends. Germline V lookup: CDR1 SNHLY, CDR2 FYNNEI. The CDR3 nucleotides are TGTGCCAGCAGTGAAGAGATCAACGAGCAGTACTTC. It encodes CASSEEINEQYF. Combining the CDR3 with reference TRBV2 and TRBJ2-7 gives the whole variable domain EPEVTQTPSHQVTQMGQEVILRCVPISNHLYFYWYRQILGQKVEFLVSFYNNEISEKSEIFDDQFSVERPDGSNFTLKIRSTKLEDSAMYFCASSEEINEQYFGPGTRLTVT.

The chain employs TRBV2 and TRBJ2-3, with D unclear. Germline assignment: CDR1 SNHLY and CDR2 FYNNEI. The V end lost 7 bases, the J end lost 1 base, and 12 bases lay between the germline ends. This CDR3 has 14 residues. The CDR3 nucleotides are TGTGCCAGCATGGCGGAATGGGGCACAGATACGCAGTATTTT. Translating it yields CASMAEWGTDTQYF.

This chain's CDR3 is CASHKLRQSSSYEQYF. The DNA of the CDR3 is TGTGCCAGCCACAAGCTGCGACAGTCAAGCTCCTACGAGCAGTACTTC. The chain joins TRBV28 to TRBJ2-7; D is perhaps TRBD1 (5 bases). Germline CDR1 reads MDHEN; CDR2 reads SYDVKM. The V end was cut by 8 bases, the J end by 0 bases, with 20 bases between. The CDR3 length is 16 residues.

CDR3 in amino acids: CASSPTGNEKLFF. The CDR3 DNA is TGTGCCAGCTCCCCGACAGGGAATGAAAAACTGTTTTTT. The chain recombines TRBV18 with TRBJ1-4, with 7 bases that match TRBD1. J lost 5 bases, V lost 6 bases, and 3 bases had no gene match. Germline V gene data show CDR1 as KGHSH and CDR2 as LQKENI. This CDR3 comprises 13 residues.

This clone was recorded once. The genes are TRBV15 and TRBJ1-2, with a possible D match to TRBD1 (5 bases). Trimming pared 0 bases from V and 2 bases from J, leaving 10 bases between. This CDR3 is built from 15 residues. Germline V lookup: CDR1 LNHNV, CDR2 YYDKDF (reference sequence). The CDR3 protein is CATSRDRDGNYGYTF. CDR3 DNA sequence: TGTGCCACCAGCAGAGATCGGGACGGAAACTATGGCTACACCTTC.

The rearrangement links TRBV9 to TRBJ2-2; no reliable D call. The V gene's germline CDR1 is SGDLS and CDR2 YYNGEE. The length of the CDR3 is 15 residues. V gave up 1 base and J gave up 7 bases, with 14 bases separating them. Here the CDR3 reads CASSVQDHIYGELFF. CDR3 nucleotide sequence: TGTGCCAGCAGCGTACAGGACCACATATACGGGGAGCTGTTTTTT.

This chain links TRBV2 with TRBJ2-5, with TRBD2 identical over 13 bases. The CDR3 extends over 16 amino acids. V dropped 5 bases and J dropped 7; count of bases not matched to a gene: 10. CDR1 and CDR2 (germline): SNHLY, FYNNEI. The CDR3 region is CASSRRTSGGGGTQYF. Here the CDR3 DNA reads TGTGCCAGCAGTCGCCGGACTAGCGGGGGAGGGGGGACCCAGTACTTC.

V gene TRBV7-8 combines with J gene TRBJ2-1, with 8 nucleotides matching TRBD1. CDR3 length: 15 amino acids. CDR1 is SGHVS and CDR2 is FQNEAQ in the germline V gene. V trimming: 3 bases; J trimming: 1 base; junction bases outside the gene matches: 2. For the CDR3, the DNA is TGTGCCAGCAGCTTCGGACAGGGTTCCTACAATGAGCAGTTCTTC. Translated, it gives CASSFGQGSYNEQFF.

The chain recombines TRBV27 with TRBJ2-7; no firm D call. The CDR3 has 14 residues. The V end lost 7 bases, the J end lost 3 bases, and 16 bases lay between the germline ends. CDR1 and CDR2 (germline): MNHEY, SMNVEV (reference sequence). CDR3 DNA: TGTGCCAGCACCTCTGGTTCACCGAACTACGAGCAGTACTTC. It codes for CASTSGSPNYEQYF.

The chain uses TRBV7-6 and TRBJ2-1, with 7 positions matching TRBD2. Germline assignment: CDR1 SGHVS and CDR2 FNYEAQ. The junction had 8 bases not matched to a gene; V was cut back by 1 base and J by 2 bases. The CDR3 is 17 amino acids. The chain's CDR3 is CASSLVNSGLPYNEQFF. As DNA, the CDR3 is TGTGCCAGCAGCTTAGTAAATAGCGGGTTGCCCTACAATGAGCAGTTCTTC.

This chain joins TRBV7-9 and TRBJ2-1, with TRBD2 identical over 7 bases. CDR1 is SEHNR, CDR2 FQNEAQ, per germline (reference sequence). V shed 5 bases, J shed 8 bases, and the junction held 15 bases outside the gene matches. This CDR3 spans 16 amino acids. The CDR3 nucleotides read TGTGCCAGCAGCCCACTCTCGGGGGGTATTGGCGATGAGCAGTTCTTC. Translated: CASSPLSGGIGDEQFF.

The rearrangement uses TRBV28 and TRBJ1-1, with D perhaps matching TRBD1 (5 bases). The germline V and J ends were trimmed by 5 bases and 6 bases, with 13 bases remaining between them. Per germline, CDR1 MDHEN and CDR2 SYDVKM. The CDR3 covers 13 residues. The CDR3: CASSTQGIAEAFF. The DNA of the CDR3 is TGTGCCAGCAGTACCCAGGGTATTGCTGAAGCTTTCTTT.

V usage is TRBV7-2 and J usage is TRBJ1-6; no clear D gene. V lost 1 base and J lost 8, with 9 bases in between. CDR1 and CDR2 (germline): SGHTA, FQGNSA. This CDR3 comprises 14 residues. The CDR3 nucleotides read TGTGCCAGCAGCTTAGAGGGCCTATATTCACCCCTCCACTTT. Translated, it gives CASSLEGLYSPLHF.

The rearrangement uses TRBV6-1 and TRBJ1-2; possibly TRBD1 for D (5 bases). V lost 1 base and J lost 14, with 14 bases in between. The CDR3 runs 12 residues. CDR1 is MNHNS and CDR2 is SASEGT in the germline V gene. Here the CDR3 DNA reads TGTGCCAGCAGTGAAGATCCCAGGGCGGCAACCTTC. It encodes CASSEDPRAATF.

The V and J genes are TRBV5-4 and TRBJ2-7, with TRBD1 identical over 7 bases. The germline V gene has CDR1 SGHNT and CDR2 YYREEE (reference sequence). The V segment lost 0 bases and the J segment 3 bases; nucleotides outside the gene matches: 9. The CDR3 runs 16 residues. The CDR3 protein is CASSLEPTGRGYEQYF. The DNA for the CDR3 is TGTGCCAGCAGCTTGGAACCGACAGGGCGAGGCTACGAGCAGTACTTC.

This clone was counted only a few times. The chain recombines TRBV6-6 with TRBJ1-2; no clear D gene. This CDR3 region has 14 residues. Germline CDR1 MNHNY, CDR2 SVGAGI (reference sequence). The V gene lost 2 bases and the J gene lost 4 bases, with 11 bases spanning the gap. Written as DNA, the CDR3 is TGTGCCAGCAGTTACCTTAGCGGGTTCTATGGCTACACCTTC. Amino acid sequence: CASSYLSGFYGYTF.

V gene TRBV18 combines with J gene TRBJ1-4; a weak D match, TRBD1 (6 bases). The CDR3 extends over 13 amino acids. Germline V gene sequence: CDR1 KGHSH, CDR2 LQKENI. The V gene lost 6 bases and the J gene lost 4 bases, with 9 bases spanning the gap. The CDR3 reads CASSEGVNEKLFF. Here the CDR3 DNA reads TGTGCCAGCTCCGAGGGGGTTAATGAAAAACTGTTTTTT.

V is TRBV6-6 and J is TRBJ1-1; a possible D gene is TRBD1 (5 bases). The CDR3 has 16 amino acids. Germline-derived CDR1 and CDR2 are MNHNY and SVGAGI (reference sequence). Trimming pared 8 bases from V and 0 bases from J, leaving 19 bases between. CDR3 sequence reads: CASLQGGASMNTEAFF. CDR3 bases: TGTGCCAGCCTTCAGGGCGGGGCAAGTATGAACACTGAAGCTTTCTTT.

The chain uses TRBV4-3 and TRBJ2-1, with D maybe TRBD2 (6 bases). The germline gives CDR1 LGHNA, CDR2 YSLEER. The CDR3 is made up of 13 amino acids. The V end lost 3 bases, the J end lost 7 bases, and 10 bases lay between the germline ends. This CDR3 reads CASSHEGGNEQFF. CDR3 sequence (DNA): TGCGCCAGCAGCCACGAGGGAGGTAATGAGCAGTTCTTC.